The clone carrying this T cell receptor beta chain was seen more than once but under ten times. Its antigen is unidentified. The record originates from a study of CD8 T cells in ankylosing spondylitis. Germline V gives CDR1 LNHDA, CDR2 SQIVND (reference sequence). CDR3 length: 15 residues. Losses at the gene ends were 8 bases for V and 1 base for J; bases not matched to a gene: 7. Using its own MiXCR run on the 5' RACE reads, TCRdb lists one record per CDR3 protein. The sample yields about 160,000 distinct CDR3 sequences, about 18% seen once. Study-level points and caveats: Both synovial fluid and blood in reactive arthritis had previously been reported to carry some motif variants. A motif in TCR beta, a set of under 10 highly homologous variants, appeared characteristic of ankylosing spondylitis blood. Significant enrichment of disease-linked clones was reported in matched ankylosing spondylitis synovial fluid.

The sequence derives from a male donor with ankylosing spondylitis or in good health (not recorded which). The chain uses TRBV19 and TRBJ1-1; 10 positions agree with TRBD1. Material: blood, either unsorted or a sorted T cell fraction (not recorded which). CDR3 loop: CASSNRQGANTEAFF. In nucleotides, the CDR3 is TGTGCCAGTTCCAACCGACAGGGGGCGAACACTGAAGCTTTCTTT.